The next 12 T cell receptor beta chains were all read from a single sample in a study of metastatic and nonmetastatic thyroid tumors. TCRdb re-called the PCR reads with MiXCR. Seen here are roughly 89,000 clones, about 12% observed once, and the top ten hold about 10%. Until they underwent thyroid surgery, no patient had received any treatment. The sample was tumor tissue. These receptors were collected from a female donor with papillary thyroid cancer or a benign thyroid nodule (not recorded which). Some clones in this sample may be carry-over from other donors' samples.

The V call is TRBV18, the J call TRBJ2-3, with D possibly matching TRBD2 (5 bases). The CDR3 covers 16 residues. The ends were cut back, 3 bases at V and 0 bases at J, with 13 bases in the middle. Germline loops: CDR1 KGHSH, CDR2 LQKENI. The CDR3 region has the DNA TGTGCCAGCTCACCTCAGGAGGTAACTAGCACAGATACGCAGTATTTT. It yields the protein CASSPQEVTSTDTQYF. Using reference TRBV18 and TRBJ2-3 for the parts outside the CDR3, the full variable domain is NAGVMQNPRHLVRRRGQEARLRCSPMKGHSHVYWYRQLPEEGLKFMVYLQKENIIDESGMPKERFSAEFPKEGPSILRIQQVVRGDSAAYFCASSPQEVTSTDTQYFGPGTRLTVL.

Turning to this clone: One base away lies a much larger clone, so this may be a sequencing read error. The sample holds other DNA sequences that translate to the same CDR3. This chain joins TRBV15 and TRBJ2-3; possibly TRBD1 for D (5 bases). This CDR3 region has 15 residues. The germline gives CDR1 LNHNV, CDR2 YYDKDF (reference sequence). CDR3 sequence: CATSRDDSSTDTQYF. The CDR3 DNA follows: TGTGCCACCAGCAGAGATGACAGTAGCACGGATACGCAGTATTTT.

This clone has at least ten counts. V usage is TRBV12-5 and J usage is TRBJ1-6, with 8 bases identical to TRBD1. The CDR3 runs to 15 residues. Germline trimming cut 6 bases from V and 8 bases from J; bases unmatched to any gene: 9. CDR1 is LGHNT, CDR2 FRNRAP, per germline. CDR3 DNA sequence: TGTGCTAGTGGCCCCTCGGACAGGGTTTATTCACCCCTCCACTTT. Translation gives CASGPSDRVYSPLHF.

This clone has a count of ten or more. V usage is TRBV18 and J usage is TRBJ1-1; TRBD1 is a possible D gene (6 bases). Germline lookup yields CDR1 KGHSH and CDR2 LQKENI. There are 15 residues in the CDR3. V was clipped by 6 bases and J by 1 base, with 15 bases between them. In DNA, the CDR3 is TGTGCCAGCTCGCCTCTCGGGACAAAGAACACTGAAGCTTTCTTT. Protein product: CASSPLGTKNTEAFF.

This clone has only a few counts. This chain uses TRBV4-2 with TRBJ2-1; D perhaps matches TRBD2 (5 bases). Trimming pared 0 bases from V and 4 bases from J, leaving 10 bases between. Germline V gene lookup returns CDR1 LGHNA and CDR2 YNFKEQ. The CDR3 covers 15 residues. CDR3 sequence (DNA): TGTGCCAGCAGCCAAGATGAGGACTCATACAATGAGCAGTTCTTC. Protein sequence: CASSQDEDSYNEQFF.

For this clone: The junction departs from the called germline gene at one end, perhaps through a read error. The rearrangement joins TRBV27 to TRBJ2-5; TRBD1 or TRBD2 may be the D gene (5 bases each). Germline V CDR1 and CDR2: MNHEY, SMNVEV (reference sequence). The CDR3 covers 17 residues. As DNA, the CDR3 is TGTGCCAGCAGTTCCGCAGGGAACATGGTCCGGGGAGAGACCCAGTACTTT. Protein product: CASSSAGNMVRGETQYF.

This clone occurred many times. The chain links TRBV5-1 to TRBJ2-5, with 10 nucleotides matching TRBD2. The CDR3 loop spans 15 amino acids. Germline V gene lookup returns CDR1 SGHRS and CDR2 YFSETQ. The J segment lost 2 bases and the V segment lost 4 bases, leaving 5 bases of the junction unmatched. In nucleotides, the CDR3 is TGCGCCAGCAGCCCCTGGACTAGCGGTCAAGAGACCCAGTACTTC. It yields the protein CASSPWTSGQETQYF.

As regards this clone: A clone one base away is much larger, so this may be a read error. Additional DNA sequences in this sample encode the identical CDR3. This sequence joins TRBV2 and TRBJ1-2; no firm D call. Per germline, CDR1 SNHLY and CDR2 FYNNEI. CDR3 length: 12 amino acids. V was clipped by 4 bases and J by 4 bases, with 7 bases between them. The CDR3 region has the DNA TGTGCCAGCAGTGGAGCAGGCTATGGCTACACCTTC. Amino acid sequence: CASSGAGYGYTF.

This clone appeared many times. This chain connects TRBV6-1 to TRBJ2-1; 11 bases match TRBD1. This CDR3 comprises 15 residues. V was pared by 5 bases and J by 8 bases, with 8 bases of the junction left unmatched. Germline CDR1 reads MNHNS; CDR2 reads SASEGT. DNA of the CDR3: TGTGCCAGCAGTTTCCGGGACAGGGGGGGGCATGAGCAGTTCTTC. This sequence encodes CASSFRDRGGHEQFF.

Regarding this clone: Without the conserved terminal phenylalanine or tryptophan, this CDR3 likely stems from a read error. The chain carries TRBV30 and TRBJ1-5; possible D gene TRBD1, 6 bases. Germline V gene data show CDR1 as GTSNPN and CDR2 as SVGIG (reference sequence). The CDR3 is 15 residues long. V dropped 0 bases and J dropped 2 bases, with 11 bases sitting between them. The CDR3 is CAWSVQGHGNQPQHV. Here the CDR3 DNA reads TGTGCCTGGAGTGTACAGGGTCATGGCAATCAGCCCCAGCATGTT.

This clone was counted a few times. This could be a read error, since a much larger clone is one nucleotide away. The J gene is TRBJ2-5, the V gene TRBV12-3 or TRBV12-4; D is uncertain. CDR3 size: 14 residues. The CDR3 coding sequence is TGTGCCAGCAGTTTCGACAAGTACCAAGATACCCAGTACTTC. Residues: CASSFDKYQDTQYF.

In regard to this clone: This may be a read error: a much more frequent sequence differs by one nucleotide. V and J are TRBV6-1 and TRBJ2-7; 8 positions match TRBD2. TRBJ2-5 explains the end of the DNA better; the J call may be wrong. This CDR3 contains 14 residues. In germline, CDR1 is MNHNS, CDR2 SASEGT. The CDR3 spells CASSEASGGETQYF. Written as DNA, the CDR3 is TGTGCCAGCAGTGAGGCCAGCGGGGGAGAGACCCAGTACTTC.